This T cell receptor (delta chain) appears in the sequencing data of a study of γδ T cells in repeated Plasmodium falciparum infection. Study context: Age- and gender-matched Australian children served as comparison for malaria-exposed Malian children. Each infection was followed by sampling at 21 days, plus baseline and some pre-infection draws.

This clone was observed a handful of times. As yet, its antigen is unknown. A read error is the likely source, as a far larger clone sits one nucleotide away. Within the sample, other DNA sequences also encode this same CDR3. Gammadelta T cells were flow-sorted from PBMC into Vgamma9/Vdelta2+ and Vdelta2-negative populations for bulk analysis. The ends were cut back, 3 bases at V and 0 bases at J, with 31 bases in the middle. Per the germline V gene, CDR1 is GEAIGNYY and CDR2 is EKD. CDR3 length: 21 amino acids. Study-wide results and caveats: Vgamma9/Vdelta2+ repertoires stayed stably polyclonal over time and infection.

TCRdb re-called the multiplex PCR reads through CATT. The sample contains around 82,000 delta-chain clones, roughly 1.4% of which appear only once. The chain employs TRDV2 and TRDJ1, with D possibly being TRDD3 (6 bases). Sequencing was carried out using gamma-delta T cells from blood. The receptor was isolated from a pool of human donors (malaria-infected and uninfected, not separated). CDR3 in DNA: TGTGCCTGTGACCCCCTACACGTGTCTGGGGTAAAAGTGCCGTACACCGATAAACTCATCTTT. The encoded protein is CACDPLHVSGVKVPYTDKLIF.